Sequencing of this T cell receptor beta chain was carried out in a study of T cells in localized non-small cell lung cancer. Study-level findings and limits: Adjacent lung exhibited a median of 57 among the 100 most abundant tumor clones. Uninvolved adjacent lung had more T cell clonality than any other tissue, topping tumor. Because only a single region of the tumor was sequenced, heterogeneity remains possible. Greater T cell density in blood accompanied longer overall survival.

Libraries were prepared by immunoSEQ multiplex PCR; TCRdb keeps only in-frame clonotypes and omits some of them. This sample has roughly 4,000 clones, with less than 30% found just once. This clone was seen a few times. Its antigen is unknown. The source was lung tumor tissue, collected before any cancer treatment. This clonotype originated in a man between 35 and 75 years old with stage I lung adenocarcinoma.

The CDR3 nucleotides read TGTGCCAGCTCTCGGGGAGGGGGCATTGTTTACGAGCAGTACTTC. It is translated as CASSRGGGIVYEQYF. V and J are TRBV6-8 and TRBJ2-7; D may correspond to TRBD1 or TRBD2 (7 bases each). Between the trimmed V and J ends, which lost 8 bases and 4 bases, there was a span of 21 bases. Germline lookup yields CDR1 MNHGY and CDR2 SAAAGT. The CDR3 totals 15 residues.